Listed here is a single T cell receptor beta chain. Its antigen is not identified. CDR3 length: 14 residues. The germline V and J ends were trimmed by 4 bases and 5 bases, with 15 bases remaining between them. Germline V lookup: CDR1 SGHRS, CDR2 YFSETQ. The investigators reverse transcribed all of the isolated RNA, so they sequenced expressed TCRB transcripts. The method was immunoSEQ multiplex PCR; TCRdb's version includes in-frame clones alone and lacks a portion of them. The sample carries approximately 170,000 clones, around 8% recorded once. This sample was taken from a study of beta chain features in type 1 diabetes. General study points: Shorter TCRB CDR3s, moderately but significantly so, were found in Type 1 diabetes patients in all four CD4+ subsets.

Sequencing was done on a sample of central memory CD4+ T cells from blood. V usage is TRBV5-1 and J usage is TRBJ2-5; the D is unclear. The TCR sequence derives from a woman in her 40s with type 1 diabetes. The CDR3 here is CASSLTGGRETQYF. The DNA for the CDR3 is TGCGCCAGCAGCCTGACCGGCGGTAGGGAGACCCAGTACTTC.